The 5 T cell receptor beta chains below were found in one sample sequenced in a study of T cell responses to AZD1222 COVID-19 vaccine. Profiled with immunoSEQ multiplex PCR; TCRdb holds only in-frame clones, not every one. The repertoire holds roughly 120,000 clones, with roughly 85% as singletons. Specimen: peripheral blood, collected 28 days after the second AZD1222 dose. Source of these receptors: an adult who received the AZD1222 COVID-19 vaccine.

The chain carries TRBV30 and TRBJ2-1; tentative D call: TRBD2 (5 bases). Trimming stripped 4 bases from V and 9 bases from J, with 10 bases between. The germline V gene has CDR1 GTSNPN and CDR2 SVGIG (reference sequence). The CDR3 covers 11 residues. CDR3 sequence: CAWTERGEQFF. In DNA, the CDR3 is TGTGCCTGGACTGAACGGGGTGAGCAGTTCTTC.

This sequence joins TRBV18 and TRBJ2-7, with 8 bases aligning to TRBD1. This CDR3 is built from 15 residues. Germline V gene sequence: CDR1 KGHSH, CDR2 LQKENI. Trimming removed 3 bases from V and 3 bases from J; junction bases left unmatched: 7. The CDR3 loop is CASSPQGALDYEQYF. DNA of the CDR3: TGTGCCAGCTCACCCCAGGGGGCGCTGGACTACGAGCAGTACTTC.

Only one count was recorded for this clone. This chain connects TRBV19 to TRBJ1-1; D remains ambiguous. Germline V gives CDR1 LNHDA, CDR2 SQIVND (reference sequence). The CDR3 sequence is 15 residues long. Trimming left V 3 bases short and J 3 bases short, with 14 bases between. CDR3: CASSMKEGSDTEAFF. CDR3 in DNA: TGTGCCAGTAGTATGAAGGAGGGAAGTGACACTGAAGCTTTCTTT.

Written as DNA, the CDR3 is TGCGCCAGCAGCCCCGGGAAGGGGGCGATCCAAGAGACCCAGTACTTC. Translation gives CASSPGKGAIQETQYF. The rearrangement joins TRBV4-1 to TRBJ2-5, with 7 nucleotides matching TRBD1. The junction had 9 bases not matched to a gene; V was cut back by 4 bases and J by 1 base. Germline V lookup: CDR1 MGHRA, CDR2 YSYEKL. This CDR3 comprises 16 residues.

The rearrangement uses TRBV7-9 and TRBJ1-2; no clear D gene. Germline assignment: CDR1 SEHNR and CDR2 FQNEAQ (reference sequence). CDR3 length: 15 amino acids. With 1 base removed from V and 7 bases from J, the gap between germline ends came to 16 bases. The CDR3 bases are TGTGCCAGCAGCTTAGAGGCGTCTACTATTGGTGGCTACACCTTC. This codes for CASSLEASTIGGYTF.